What follows are 14 T cell receptor beta chains derived from one specimen sequenced in a study of Graves' ophthalmopathy and Graves' hyperthyroidism (dated 2018 in TCRdb). Sequenced on an Illumina HiSeq 2000. For repertoire sequencing, the TCR beta CDR3 regions were amplified from RNA transcripts. HTBI primers and the Qiagen OneStep RT-PCR kit were used in a first-round RT-PCR, which was followed by a second-round multiplex PCR, size selection and purification. The public reads were reanalyzed by TCRdb: fastp trimming at Q25, MiXCR alignment, in-frame beta chains only. CDR3 protein sequences are deduplicated, and each keeps its most common genes and DNA. Recorded for this sample are about 740,000 distinct CDR3 sequences; approximately 40% of them occurred a single time. The ten largest account for 40% to 55% of the sample. The sequenced sample consisted of peripheral blood. These receptors originate from an adult man with Graves' ophthalmopathy.

This clonotype was seen many times. The chain employs TRBV20-1 and TRBJ2-7; D is tentatively TRBD1 or TRBD2 (6 bases each). V was shortened by 6 bases and J by 3 bases, with 15 bases between the two germline ends. The CDR3 has 13 amino acids. Per germline, CDR1 DFQATT and CDR2 SNEGSKA (reference sequence). CDR3 in amino acids: CSARGEADYEQYF. DNA of the CDR3: TGCAGTGCGAGGGGGGAAGCGGACTACGAGCAGTACTTC.

The rearrangement joins TRBV5-1 to TRBJ2-7; tentatively, D is TRBD1 or TRBD2 (5 bases each). CDR3 size: 15 residues. V lost 4 bases and J 0 bases, leaving 14 bases between the germline ends. Germline-derived CDR1 and CDR2 are SGHRS and YFSETQ. The CDR3 loop is CASSVGTATSYEQYF. The CDR3 DNA reads as TGCGCCAGCAGCGTAGGGACCGCTACCTCCTACGAGCAGTACTTC.

This chain connects TRBV29-1 to TRBJ1-4, with 9 bases aligning to TRBD1. Germline V gene lookup returns CDR1 SQVTM and CDR2 ANQGSEA. CDR3 length: 13 residues. As DNA, the CDR3 is TGCAGTGTTACAGGGGGCGGGGATGAAAAACTGTTTTTT. Protein: CSVTGGGDEKLFF.

The V and J genes are TRBV25-1 and TRBJ1-1, with D uncertain. Germline V gene data show CDR1 as MGHDK and CDR2 as SYGVNS. The CDR3 runs 14 residues. V was clipped by 4 bases and J by 4 bases, with 13 bases between them. CDR3 sequence reads: CASSAREGGTEAFF. CDR3 nucleotides: TGTGCCAGCAGTGCTAGAGAGGGTGGCACTGAAGCTTTCTTT.

The sample holds a few counts of this clonotype. V usage is TRBV11-2 and J usage is TRBJ1-5; 9 bases map to TRBD1. Germline V gives CDR1 SGHAT, CDR2 FQNNGV. Unmatched junction bases numbered 10, after V lost 6 bases and J lost 1 base. The CDR3 contains 17 residues. CDR3 loop: CASSTTGGFMSNQPQHF. CDR3 nucleotide sequence: TGTGCCAGCAGTACTACAGGGGGCTTTATGAGCAATCAGCCCCAGCATTTT.

In its sample, this clonotype was seen a few times. The chain is built from TRBV2 and TRBJ2-3; D unclear. The V gene lost 6 bases and the J gene lost 3 bases, with 4 bases spanning the gap. This CDR3 has 11 amino acids. Germline V CDR1 and CDR2: SNHLY, FYNNEI. The CDR3 DNA reads TGTGCCAGCAGATTAACAGATACGCAGTATTTT. It codes for CASRLTDTQYF.

This rearrangement joins TRBV5-6 to TRBJ2-7, with D possibly being TRBD1 (6 bases). The V gene's germline CDR1 is SGHDT and CDR2 YYEEEE. Trimming took off 5 bases at V and 5 bases at J, with 17 bases between the two ends. There are 14 residues in the CDR3. The CDR3 DNA follows: TGTGCCAGCAGTCCGCCACAGGGAGTTAACGAGCAGTACTTC. The encoded protein is CASSPPQGVNEQYF. Full variable domain (rest looked up from reference TRBV5-6 and TRBJ2-7): DAGVTQSPTHLIKTRGQQVTLRCSPKSGHDTVSWYQQALGQGPQFIFQYYEEEERQRGNFPDRFSGHQFPNYSSELNVNALLLGDSALYLCASSPPQGVNEQYFGPGTRLTVT.

This clonotype showed up many times. This chain links TRBV7-9 with TRBJ2-7; no clear D. The germline V gene encodes CDR1 SEHNR and CDR2 FQNEAQ (reference sequence). Trimming shortened V by 1 base and J by 6 bases, and 10 bases separated the two germline ends. The CDR3 has 13 amino acids. Here the CDR3 reads CASSLGAETEQYF. For the CDR3, the DNA is TGTGCCAGCAGCTTAGGGGCCGAGACCGAGCAGTACTTC. The variable domain in full, completed from reference TRBV7-9 and TRBJ2-7, reads DTGVSQNPRHKITKRGQNVTFRCDPISEHNRLYWYRQTLGQGPEFLTYFQNEAQLEKSRLLSDRFSAERPKGSFSTLEIQRTEQGDSAMYLCASSLGAETEQYFGPGTRLTVT.

Note on this clonotype: The CDR3 does not end in the conserved phenylalanine or tryptophan, so this is likely a read error. The chain uses TRBV5-1 and TRBJ2-7; 7 bases line up with TRBD2. CDR3 length: 15 residues. The germline V gene encodes CDR1 SGHRS and CDR2 YFSETQ. CDR3 in amino acids: CASSPGGRLEYEQYL. Here the CDR3 DNA reads TGTGCCAGCAGCCCGGGGGGAAGACTGGAGTACGAGCAGTACCTC.

This chain links TRBV2 with TRBJ1-4; maybe TRBD1 (5 bases). The CDR3 runs to 16 residues. From germline, CDR1 is SNHLY and CDR2 FYNNEI. Trimming took 11 bases from V and 0 from J, leaving 19 bases between them. CDR3 in DNA: TGTGCCGCCAGCAGAGGTCTGGGGGCAACTAATGAAAAACTGTTTTTT. Translation gives CAASRGLGATNEKLFF.

The sample holds a few counts of this clonotype. This chain links TRBV20-1 with TRBJ1-6; 7 bases match TRBD1. The germline gives CDR1 DFQATT, CDR2 SNEGSKA (reference sequence). With V trimmed by 3 bases and J by 10 bases, 9 bases remained unmatched. CDR3 length equals 14 residues. The chain's CDR3 is CSARRQGVGSPLHF. DNA of the CDR3: TGCAGTGCTAGGAGGCAGGGGGTCGGATCACCCCTCCACTTT.

This clonotype was seen only a few times. V is TRBV7-9 and J is TRBJ2-6; no clear D gene. This CDR3 is 20 amino acids long. Germline lookup yields CDR1 SEHNR and CDR2 FQNEAQ (reference sequence). Trimming removed 5 bases from V and 0 bases from J, with 23 bases in between. The CDR3 here is CASSLRFLGDGGSGANVLTF. The CDR3, as DNA: TGTGCCAGCAGCCTTCGTTTCTTGGGTGACGGCGGCTCTGGGGCCAACGTCCTGACTTTC.

This clonotype was found many times. V usage is TRBV12-3 or TRBV12-4 and J usage is TRBJ2-7; 10 bases fit TRBD1. V lost 3 bases, J lost 5 bases, and 4 bases stayed unmatched. The CDR3 is made up of 14 amino acids. The CDR3, as DNA: TGTGCCAGCAGTTTGGGACAGGGGTTCCACGAGCAGTACTTC. Its translation is CASSLGQGFHEQYF.

J is TRBJ2-5 and V is TRBV7-3; D may be TRBD1 (6 bases). Deletions cut 5 bases from V and 5 bases from J, with 15 bases between. Germline V gene data show CDR1 as SGHTA and CDR2 as FQGTGA. The CDR3 spans 14 residues. This chain's CDR3 is CASSAGVRGETQYF. The CDR3 coding sequence is TGTGCCAGCAGCGCAGGGGTCCGCGGGGAGACCCAGTACTTC.